This passage covers 18 T cell receptor beta chains from one sample sequenced in a study of T cell responses to AZD1222 COVID-19 vaccine. Profiling relied on immunoSEQ multiplex PCR, and the TCRdb table lists in-frame clones only, not all of them. The sample includes about 180,000 clones, 90% to 95% seen only once; the top ten take approximately 0.98%. The material sequenced was peripheral blood, taken 28 days after the second dose of the MenACWY control vaccine. The receptors stem from an adult who received the MenACWY meningococcal vaccine as a control.

As DNA, the CDR3 is TGTGCCATCAGTGAGTGGGCTAGCGGGGGTAGCACAGATACGCAGTATTTT. This codes for CAISEWASGGSTDTQYF. The rearrangement uses TRBV10-3 and TRBJ2-3; TRBD2 matches at 10 bases. Per the germline V gene, CDR1 is ENHRY and CDR2 is SYGVKD. The CDR3 sequence is 17 residues long. Germline trimming cut 1 base from V and 0 bases from J; bases unmatched to any gene: 4.

This clone was seen once. The chain employs TRBV6-2 or TRBV6-3 and TRBJ1-6, with D hard to call. V was trimmed by 2 bases and J by 9 bases, leaving 14 bases between them. Germline loops: CDR1 MNHEY, CDR2 SVGEGT. This CDR3 comprises 15 residues. The CDR3 reads CASSYGQARSSPLHF. As DNA, the CDR3 is TGTGCCAGCAGTTACGGTCAGGCTCGGAGTTCACCCCTCCACTTT.

This chain uses TRBV4-1 with TRBJ1-6; tentative D call: TRBD1 (6 bases). In germline, CDR1 is MGHRA, CDR2 YSYEKL. CDR3 size: 11 residues. The V gene lost 0 bases and the J gene lost 16 bases, with 7 bases spanning the gap. In DNA, the CDR3 is TGCGCCAGCAGCCAAGACAGGGGACTCCACTTT. The encoded protein is CASSQDRGLHF.

The chain recombines TRBV2 with TRBJ1-1; 10 bases align to TRBD1. Germline CDR1 reads SNHLY; CDR2 reads FYNNEI. V lost 6 bases and J lost 5; bases outside the gene matches: 6. The CDR3 spans 14 residues. In DNA, the CDR3 is TGTGCCAGCAGCCTGGACAGGGGGTTGACTGAAGCTTTCTTT. Translation gives CASSLDRGLTEAFF. Full variable domain (remainder filled in from reference TRBV2 and TRBJ1-1): EPEVTQTPSHQVTQMGQEVILRCVPISNHLYFYWYRQILGQKVEFLVSFYNNEISEKSEIFDDQFSVERPDGSNFTLKIRSTKLEDSAMYFCASSLDRGLTEAFFGQGTRLTVV.

This clone came up once. The chain uses TRBV19 and TRBJ1-2; D gene ambiguous. V gave up 4 bases and J gave up 4 bases, with 16 bases separating them. The germline V gene has CDR1 LNHDA and CDR2 SQIVND (reference sequence). The CDR3 runs 15 residues. The CDR3 spells CASSTLRGSFYGYTF. The CDR3 nucleotides read TGTGCCAGTAGTACGCTCCGGGGTTCTTTCTATGGCTACACCTTC.

The chain uses TRBV6-8 and TRBJ1-5; D not certain. Germline assignment: CDR1 MNHGY and CDR2 SAAAGT. The CDR3 is 18 amino acids. Trimming cost V 11 bases and J 2 bases, with 28 bases left between them. DNA for the CDR3: TGTGCCTCACGACGTTCCAGCGGTTTGAGGCATGGCAATCAGCCCCAGCATTTT. This sequence encodes CASRRSSGLRHGNQPQHF.

V and J are TRBV7-6 and TRBJ2-7; D could derive from TRBD1 or TRBD2 (5 bases each). CDR1 is SGHVS and CDR2 is FNYEAQ in the germline V gene. Between the trimmed V and J ends, which lost 1 base and 2 bases, there was a span of 18 bases. CDR3 length: 17 amino acids. CDR3 DNA: TGTGCCAGCAGCTTAGGGTCCCCCGGGGTAGGGGCCTACGAGCAGTACTTC. It specifies CASSLGSPGVGAYEQYF.

This clone is a singleton in its sample. The chain carries TRBV5-1 and TRBJ2-7; no clear D. Between the trimmed V and J ends, which lost 4 bases and 3 bases, there was a span of 11 bases. The CDR3 consists of 13 residues. CDR1 is SGHRS and CDR2 is YFSETQ in the germline V gene. In DNA form, the CDR3 reads TGCGCCAGCAGCACGACTGGAAACTACGAGCAGTACTTC. Its translation is CASSTTGNYEQYF.

The chain has TRBV7-9 and TRBJ2-1, with 14 positions matching TRBD2. J was trimmed by 9 bases and V by 4 bases; bases with no gene match: 5. In germline, CDR1 is SEHNR, CDR2 FQNEAQ (reference sequence). This CDR3 has 15 residues. The CDR3 DNA is TGTGCCAGCAGCTCCGGACTAGCGGGGGGAGCTGAGCAGTTCTTC. Amino acids: CASSSGLAGGAEQFF.

The chain carries TRBV27 and TRBJ1-2; 8 bases match TRBD1. The CDR3 extends over 15 amino acids. CDR1 MNHEY and CDR2 SMNVEV come from the germline V gene (reference sequence). V trimming: 2 bases; J trimming: 3 bases; junction bases outside the gene matches: 5. The CDR3 region is CASSLGTGGDYGYTF. CDR3 nucleotide sequence: TGTGCCAGCAGTTTAGGAACAGGGGGGGACTATGGCTACACCTTC.

The CDR3 sequence: CASSLDRGPNTIYF. The CDR3 DNA reads as TGTGCCAGCAGCTTAGACAGGGGGCCAAACACCATATATTTT. The J gene is TRBJ1-3, the V gene TRBV7-8, with 9 bases matching TRBD1. V lost 1 base and J lost 6; bases outside the gene matches: 1. Looked up from germline, CDR1 is SGHVS and CDR2 is FQNEAQ. This CDR3 has 14 amino acids.

This chain links TRBV19 with TRBJ1-2, with 7 bases fitting TRBD1. The CDR3 has 17 residues. Germline CDR1 is LNHDA and CDR2 is SQIVND (reference sequence). Trimming cost V 8 bases and J 7 bases; bases outside gene matches: 22. The CDR3 DNA reads as TGTGCCAGTGCTGTTGAGGGGGCGTCGGGATGGAGTAGTGGCTACACCTTC. This encodes CASAVEGASGWSSGYTF.

As to this clone: This specimen includes other DNA sequences encoding the same CDR3. The chain carries TRBV7-2 and TRBJ2-2; no clear D gene. The CDR3 has 13 amino acids. Germline CDR1 reads SGHTA; CDR2 reads FQGNSA. The V end was cut by 5 bases, the J end by 3 bases, with 7 bases between. DNA for the CDR3: TGTGCCAGCAGCCCCGGTCACACCGGGGAGCTGTTTTTT. It is translated as CASSPGHTGELFF. The full variable domain, with the rest looked up from reference TRBV7-2 and TRBJ2-2, is GAGVSQSPSNKVTEKGKDVELRCDPISGHTALYWYRQSLGQGLEFLIYFQGNSAPDKSGLPSDRFSAERTGGSVSTLTIQRTQQEDSAVYLCASSPGHTGELFFGEGSRLTVL.

This clone was picked up a small number of times. The V and J genes are TRBV5-4 and TRBJ1-6; D perhaps matches TRBD1 (5 bases). V dropped 4 bases and J dropped 14 bases, with 25 bases sitting between them. Germline assignment: CDR1 SGHNT and CDR2 YYREEE (reference sequence). The CDR3 length is 16 residues. CDR3: CASSPGRGPSVGALHF. CDR3 coding DNA: TGTGCCAGCAGCCCGGGTCGGGGACCGTCGGTTGGGGCCCTCCACTTT.

The V gene is TRBV5-6, the J gene TRBJ1-5, with D perhaps TRBD1 (5 bases). The germline V gene encodes CDR1 SGHDT and CDR2 YYEEEE. The CDR3 length is 15 residues. With 6 bases removed from V and 3 bases from J, the gap between germline ends came to 16 bases. Written as DNA, the CDR3 is TGTGCCAGCACTACTATGGGACTCTCCAATCAGCCCCAGCATTTT. This codes for CASTTMGLSNQPQHF.

The chain links TRBV7-3 to TRBJ2-3; a weak D match, TRBD1 (5 bases). The V and J ends lost 0 bases and 4 bases respectively, with 5 bases between them. This CDR3 region has 13 residues. From germline, CDR1 is SGHTA and CDR2 FQGTGA. Here the CDR3 reads CASSLTGPDTQYF. Here the CDR3 DNA reads TGTGCCAGCAGCTTAACGGGGCCAGATACGCAGTATTTT.

The chain uses TRBV7-2 and TRBJ1-2; possible D gene TRBD1, 6 bases. Between the trimmed V and J ends, which lost 5 bases and 0 bases, there was a span of 13 bases. Germline V gives CDR1 SGHTA, CDR2 FQGNSA. The CDR3 has 15 amino acids. The CDR3 sequence: CASSPSGAANYGYTF. In DNA form, the CDR3 reads TGTGCCAGCAGCCCGTCAGGGGCTGCTAACTATGGCTACACCTTC.

The genes are TRBV6-5 and TRBJ1-4, with D tentatively TRBD1 (5 bases). V shed 2 bases and J shed 5 bases, with 15 bases lying between them. The CDR3 spans 16 residues. Germline values: CDR1 MNHEY, CDR2 SVGAGI. The CDR3 is CASSYAGVAGNEKLFF. CDR3 DNA sequence: TGTGCCAGCAGTTACGCCGGGGTAGCAGGGAATGAAAAACTGTTTTTT.